This T cell receptor beta chain was identified during a study of shared clonotypes between healthy human individuals. Study-level background: With ages of 18 to 49, the donors were a couple of women and three men.

With respect to this clone: Antigen unknown.

The CDR3 runs to 18 residues. Trimming at V came to 0 bases and at J to 2 bases, leaving 7 bases not matched to a gene. The germline V gene has CDR1 SGHDN and CDR2 FVKESK. Assay execution took place at the deep level. TCRdb's copy holds only in-frame clones and misses some; the assay was immunoSEQ multiplex PCR. Of some 2 million clones listed, about 95% are singletons. Study observations and caveats: The represented genetic and exposure-history diversity was limited by the small number of donors.

Positively selected for CCR7, the CD45RO-negative cells used as naive CD8 cells excluded terminally differentiated effector memory CD45RA+ cells. Donors comprised healthy HIV-negative adults lacking recent acute infections or vaccinations. The chain couples TRBV14 to TRBJ2-1; 10 positions match TRBD2. This clonotype was sampled from a young man in good health. Input material: naive CD8+ T cells sorted from blood. CDR3 sequence (DNA): TGTGCCAGCAGCCAAGAAGGTAGAAGCGGGAGGGCCTACAATGAGCAGTTCTTC. Its protein is CASSQEGRSGRAYNEQFF.